This TCR beta chain is drawn from a study of OX40 agonist ivuxolimab in advanced cancers. Study background: Partial responses were achieved by three patients, of whom one had hepatocellular carcinoma and two had cutaneous melanoma.

Comments on this clone: Its antigen is unidentified.

Study results and caveats: Averaging showed that CD8+ T cells had more expanded clones than CD4+ did.

Unmatched junction bases numbered 14, after V lost 6 bases and J lost 6 bases. CDR1 is MNHNY and CDR2 is SVGAGI in the germline V gene (reference sequence). This CDR3 spans 16 amino acids. Sequenced by immunoSEQ multiplex PCR; TCRdb stores in-frame clones only, minus some. In the table there are tens of thousands of clones, about 88% of which are singletons. The receptor's source is an adult with an advanced solid tumor such as melanoma, head and neck, liver or kidney cancer. The input for sequencing was CD4+ or CD8+ T cells sorted from blood, taken in a trial of the OX40 agonist ivuxolimab. V gene TRBV6-6 combines with J gene TRBJ1-5, with 7 bases matching TRBD1. The CDR3, as DNA: TGTGCCAGCAGCCAAGAGGCAGGGGGACGCTCTCAGCCCCAGCATTTT. Translated: CASSQEAGGRSQPQHF.